The rows below give T cell receptor beta chains drawn from one sample of a study of OX40 agonist ivuxolimab in advanced cancers. Data came from immunoSEQ multiplex PCR; TCRdb stores just in-frame clones and leaves some out. Among around 32,000 clones listed, roughly 89% were seen once. Sequenced material: CD4+ or CD8+ T cells sorted from blood, taken in a trial of the OX40 agonist ivuxolimab. The receptors here all came from an adult with an advanced solid tumor such as melanoma, head and neck, liver or kidney cancer. Each CDR3 is given with its conserved first and last residue. The D gene is left open where the match is weak. Some rows mark clone size as missing; the rest say once, few, many or name a class of expanded clone.

J gene: TRBJ2-7; V gene: TRBV27; D gene: TRBD1; clone size: -; CDR3 length: 13; CDR3 DNA: TGTGCCAGCAGTCCTAGGACAGGCTACGAGCAGTACTTC; CDR3 protein: CASSPRTGYEQYF
J gene: TRBJ2-5; V gene: TRBV2; D gene: TRBD1; clone size: -; CDR3 length: 13; CDR3 DNA: TGTGCCACACCCAGGGGGCCTTTTGAGACCCAGTACTTC; CDR3 protein: CATPRGPFETQYF
J gene: TRBJ2-7; V gene: TRBV5-1; D gene: -; clone size: -; CDR3 length: 15; CDR3 DNA: TGCGCCAGCAGCTTGCCGGAGGCTGCTTTGCACGAGCAGTACTTC; CDR3 protein: CASSLPEAALHEQYF
J gene: TRBJ2-1; V gene: TRBV30; D gene: TRBD2; clone size: -; CDR3 length: 15; CDR3 DNA: TGTGCCTCGGGACTAGCGGGACCTACCTACAATGAGCAGTTCTTC; CDR3 protein: CASGLAGPTYNEQFF
J gene: TRBJ1-1; V gene: TRBV28; D gene: -; clone size: -; CDR3 length: 15; CDR3 DNA: TGTGCCAGCAGTTTTGCCCCCAGGGGTGGCACTGAAGCTTTCTTT; CDR3 protein: CASSFAPRGGTEAFF
J gene: TRBJ1-6; V gene: TRBV28; D gene: -; clone size: -; CDR3 length: 14; CDR3 DNA: TGTGCCAGCAACACGTACGGGGAGAATTCACCCCTCCACTTT; CDR3 protein: CASNTYGENSPLHF
J gene: TRBJ2-3; V gene: TRBV11-3; D gene: -; clone size: -; CDR3 length: 13; CDR3 DNA: TGTGCCAGCAGCTTAGCTTCCACAGATACGCAGTATTTT; CDR3 protein: CASSLASTDTQYF
J gene: TRBJ2-7; V gene: TRBV27; D gene: -; clone size: once; CDR3 length: 15; CDR3 DNA: TGTGCCAGCAGTTTCATGCCTGGCGGGGACTACGAGCAGTACTTC; CDR3 protein: CASSFMPGGDYEQYF
J gene: TRBJ2-3; V gene: TRBV7-9; D gene: -; clone size: -; CDR3 length: 14; CDR3 DNA: TGTGCCAGCGGCTTGAGGAGGAACACAGATACGCAGTATTTT; CDR3 protein: CASGLRRNTDTQYF
J gene: TRBJ1-1; V gene: TRBV7-3; D gene: -; clone size: -; CDR3 length: 18; CDR3 DNA: TGTGCCAGCAGCTTATCCCCCCAGGAAAAGGGTCAGAACACTGAAGCTTTCTTT; CDR3 protein: CASSLSPQEKGQNTEAFF
J gene: TRBJ2-7; V gene: TRBV5-1; D gene: -; clone size: -; CDR3 length: 15; CDR3 DNA: TGCGCCAGCAGCTTCGGCCCAGGGACCGACTACGAGCAGTACTTC; CDR3 protein: CASSFGPGTDYEQYF
J gene: TRBJ2-7; V gene: TRBV2; D gene: -; clone size: -; CDR3 length: 13; CDR3 DNA: TGTGCCAGCAGTGAACAGTTTACCTACGAGCAGTACTTC; CDR3 protein: CASSEQFTYEQYF
J gene: TRBJ2-2; V gene: TRBV11-2; D gene: -; clone size: -; CDR3 length: 14; CDR3 DNA: TGTGCCAGCAGCCCGGAGGGGAACACCGGGGAGCTGTTTTTT; CDR3 protein: CASSPEGNTGELFF
J gene: TRBJ1-5; V gene: TRBV6-6; D gene: -; clone size: -; CDR3 length: 16; CDR3 DNA: TGTGCCAGCAGTTATTTGGAAGGGGTAGAGGGTCAGCCCCAGCATTTT; CDR3 protein: CASSYLEGVEGQPQHF
J gene: TRBJ2-1; V gene: TRBV7-9; D gene: -; clone size: -; CDR3 length: 15; CDR3 DNA: TGTGCCAGCAGCCCGGTCGGGACTTCCTACAATGAGCAGTTCTTC; CDR3 protein: CASSPVGTSYNEQFF
J gene: TRBJ2-7; V gene: TRBV27; D gene: -; clone size: -; CDR3 length: 14; CDR3 DNA: TGTGCCAGCAGTCTAGGGCCCTCTCTATACGAGCAGTACTTC; CDR3 protein: CASSLGPSLYEQYF
J gene: TRBJ2-3; V gene: TRBV29-1; D gene: -; clone size: -; CDR3 length: 14; CDR3 DNA: TGCAGCGTAGGAAAAGACTCGTACACAGATACGCAGTATTTT; CDR3 protein: CSVGKDSYTDTQYF